A single sample is the source of the 14 T cell receptor beta chains below, sequenced in a study of blood T cell repertoires in COVID-19 (dated by TCRdb to about 2020). The library came from the immunoSEQ multiplex PCR assay. TCRdb obtained this table from immuneACCESS and retained in-frame rearrangements with V and J assigned. These tables miss some clones; where compared with another copy, unresolved V genes account for less than half of the shortfall, and the remainder is unexplained. The sample table shows some 240,000 clones, and approximately 84% are seen once. Approximately 6.6% of the sample comes from the top ten. The source material was PBMCs or T cells enriched from blood (not recorded which). These receptors were taken from a woman in her fifties or sixties who had been exposed to COVID-19.

The chain has TRBV6-5 and TRBJ2-1; no clear D gene. The germline V gene encodes CDR1 MNHEY and CDR2 SVGAGI. The CDR3 is 14 amino acids. Trimming stripped 8 bases from V and 4 bases from J, with 15 bases between. CDR3 amino acids: CASAVAVTYNEQFF. DNA for the CDR3: TGTGCCAGCGCAGTGGCAGTAACATACAATGAGCAGTTCTTC.

The V gene is TRBV2, the J gene TRBJ2-5; maybe TRBD2 (5 bases). Trimming stripped 5 bases from V and 4 bases from J, with 17 bases between. The CDR3 spans 15 residues. From germline, CDR1 is SNHLY and CDR2 FYNNEI. CDR3 DNA: TGTGCCAGCAGTCGCCTACGGACTTCGGCAGAGACCCAGTACTTC. This codes for CASSRLRTSAETQYF.

For the CDR3, the DNA is TGTGCCAGCAGCCCTGTCGGGGGCTACAATGAGCAGTTCTTC. This translates into CASSPVGGYNEQFF. V and J are TRBV11-3 and TRBJ2-1; weak D call: TRBD2 (6 bases). The CDR3 spans 14 residues. Germline loops: CDR1 SGHNT, CDR2 YENEEA. Trimming took 5 bases from V and 3 from J, leaving 11 bases between them.

A note on this clone: At one end the junction does not follow the germline gene, possibly because of a read error. The rearrangement links TRBV28 to TRBJ1-1; the match to TRBD1 covers 7 bases. The CDR3 is made up of 15 amino acids. From germline, CDR1 is MDHEN and CDR2 SYDVKM. The CDR3 DNA sequence: TGTGCCAGCAGCCTCCCCGGGACAGCTTTGATTTTTCCCACTTTT. The encoded protein is CASSLPGTALIFPTF.

This clone was seen a handful of times. The chain couples TRBV18 to TRBJ2-7; 8 nucleotides align to TRBD1. CDR1 is KGHSH, CDR2 LQKENI, per germline. The V and J ends lost 3 bases and 3 bases, in that order; junction bases with no gene match: 4. This CDR3 region has 14 residues. Written as DNA, the CDR3 is TGTGCCAGCTCACCCAGACAGGGGCTCTACGAGCAGTACTTC. It is translated as CASSPRQGLYEQYF.

The chain combines TRBV7-2 with TRBJ2-3; the D is unclear. Per the germline V gene, CDR1 is SGHTA and CDR2 is FQGNSA. The ends were cut back, 4 bases at V and 7 bases at J, with 6 bases in the middle. The CDR3 is 11 residues long. The CDR3 protein is CASSSSYTQYF. The CDR3 nucleotides are TGTGCCAGCAGCTCCTCTTATACGCAGTATTTT.

The rearrangement links TRBV28 to TRBJ2-7, with 9 positions matching TRBD2. This CDR3 has 14 amino acids. In germline, CDR1 is MDHEN, CDR2 SYDVKM. The V and J ends lost 5 bases and 2 bases, in that order; junction bases with no gene match: 4. The CDR3 sequence: CASSRLAGPYEQYF. In DNA form, the CDR3 reads TGTGCCAGCAGTCGCCTAGCGGGGCCCTACGAGCAGTACTTC.

The rearrangement joins TRBV10-1 to TRBJ1-1; 11 bases are shared with TRBD1. Unmatched junction bases numbered 11, after V lost 5 bases and J lost 6 bases. The length of the CDR3 is 16 residues. CDR1 and CDR2 (germline): WNHNN, SYGVQD (reference sequence). CDR3 sequence: CASSPSGDRGSPEAFF. CDR3 in DNA: TGCGCCAGCAGTCCCTCGGGGGACAGGGGGTCCCCTGAAGCTTTCTTT.

V gene TRBV28 combines with J gene TRBJ1-2; 10 bases are a match to TRBD1. This CDR3 comprises 16 residues. The trim removed 3 bases at V and 4 bases at J, leaving 8 bases unmatched. Germline V gene data show CDR1 as MDHEN and CDR2 as SYDVKM. The CDR3 bases are TGTGCCAGCAGTTTCCGGGACAGGGGATATTTCTATGGCTACACCTTC. Its translation is CASSFRDRGYFYGYTF.

V usage is TRBV19 and J usage is TRBJ2-5, with TRBD1 matching over 7 bases. Germline V gene sequence: CDR1 LNHDA, CDR2 SQIVND (reference sequence). This CDR3 is 15 amino acids long. With V trimmed by 5 bases and J by 4 bases, 10 bases remained unmatched. CDR3 sequence reads: CASSPLGQEVETQYF. DNA for the CDR3: TGTGCCAGTAGTCCCCTCGGACAGGAGGTAGAGACCCAGTACTTC. Full variable domain (rest looked up from reference TRBV19 and TRBJ2-5): DGGITQSPKYLFRKEGQNVTLSCEQNLNHDAMYWYRQDPGQGLRLIYYSQIVNDFQKGDIAEGYSVSREKKESFPLTVTSAQKNPTAFYLCASSPLGQEVETQYFGPGTRLLVL.

In the case of this clone: In the same sample, other DNA sequences code for this CDR3. The rearrangement uses TRBV18 and TRBJ1-2; D uncertain. V lost 6 bases and J 3 bases, leaving 11 bases between the germline ends. This CDR3 is built from 13 residues. From germline, CDR1 is KGHSH and CDR2 LQKENI. CDR3 nucleotide sequence: TGTGCCAGCTCCCCCCGGGAAGACTATGGCTACACCTTC. Translation: CASSPREDYGYTF. The variable domain in full, completed from reference TRBV18 and TRBJ1-2, reads NAGVMQNPRHLVRRRGQEARLRCSPMKGHSHVYWYRQLPEEGLKFMVYLQKENIIDESGMPKERFSAEFPKEGPSILRIQQVVRGDSAAYFCASSPREDYGYTFGSGTRLTVV.

The V call is TRBV5-1, the J call TRBJ1-1; D is possibly TRBD1 (5 bases). Germline CDR1 and CDR2: SGHRS and YFSETQ. The CDR3 consists of 16 residues. Trimming cost V 4 bases and J 0 bases, with 16 bases left between them. The CDR3 coding sequence is TGCGCCAGCAGCCGGGTTTCCGGACACATGAACACTGAAGCTTTCTTT. Translated: CASSRVSGHMNTEAFF.

The rearrangement uses TRBV18 and TRBJ1-1; D not resolved. The germline V gene encodes CDR1 KGHSH and CDR2 LQKENI. Trimming cost V 2 bases and J 4 bases, with 20 bases left between them. This CDR3 region has 17 residues. The CDR3 nucleotides are TGTGCCAGCTCACCAATTATCTCGGGGAAAAAAACCACTGAAGCTTTCTTT. It codes for CASSPIISGKKTTEAFF.

The chain is built from TRBV5-4 and TRBJ2-1; 7 bases fit TRBD2. Germline lookup yields CDR1 SGHNT and CDR2 YYREEE (reference sequence). Unmatched junction bases numbered 6, after V lost 7 bases and J lost 8 bases. This CDR3 contains 12 residues. The CDR3 loop is CASSGRDDEQFF. In DNA form, the CDR3 reads TGTGCCAGCTCGGGGAGGGACGATGAGCAGTTCTTC.